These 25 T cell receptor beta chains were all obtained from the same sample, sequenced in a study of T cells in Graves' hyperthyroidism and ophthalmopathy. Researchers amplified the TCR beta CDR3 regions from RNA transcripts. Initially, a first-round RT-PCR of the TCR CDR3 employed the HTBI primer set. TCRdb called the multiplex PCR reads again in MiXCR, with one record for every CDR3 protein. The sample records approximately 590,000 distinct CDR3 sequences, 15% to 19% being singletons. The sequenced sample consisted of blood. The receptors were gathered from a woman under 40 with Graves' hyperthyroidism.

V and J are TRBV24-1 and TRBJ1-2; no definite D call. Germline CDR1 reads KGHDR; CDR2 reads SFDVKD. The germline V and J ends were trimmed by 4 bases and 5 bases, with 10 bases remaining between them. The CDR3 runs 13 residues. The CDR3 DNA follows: TGTGCCACCAGTGAGGTCAGCGGTTATGGCTACACCTTC. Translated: CATSEVSGYGYTF.

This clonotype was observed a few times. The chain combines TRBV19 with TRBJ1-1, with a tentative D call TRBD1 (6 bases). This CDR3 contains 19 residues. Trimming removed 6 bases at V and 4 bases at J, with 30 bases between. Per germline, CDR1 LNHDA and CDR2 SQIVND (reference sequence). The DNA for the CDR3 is TGTGCCAGTAGCCATGGGGGTATGGGGGCCCCAAGCGTGGGCACTGAAGCTTTCTTT. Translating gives CASSHGGMGAPSVGTEAFF.

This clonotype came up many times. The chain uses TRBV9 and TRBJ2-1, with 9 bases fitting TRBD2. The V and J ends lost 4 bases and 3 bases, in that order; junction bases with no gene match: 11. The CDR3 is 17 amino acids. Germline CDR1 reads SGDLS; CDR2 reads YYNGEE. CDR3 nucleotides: TGTGCCAGCAGCCCGAAGCTCTCTAGCGGGGACTACAATGAGCAGTTCTTC. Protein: CASSPKLSSGDYNEQFF.

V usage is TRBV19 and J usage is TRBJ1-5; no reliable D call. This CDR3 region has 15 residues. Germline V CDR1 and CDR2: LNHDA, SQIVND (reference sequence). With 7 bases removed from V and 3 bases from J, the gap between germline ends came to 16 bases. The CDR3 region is CASKSSLWDNQPQHF. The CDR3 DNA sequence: TGTGCCAGTAAATCTTCCCTTTGGGACAATCAGCCCCAGCATTTT.

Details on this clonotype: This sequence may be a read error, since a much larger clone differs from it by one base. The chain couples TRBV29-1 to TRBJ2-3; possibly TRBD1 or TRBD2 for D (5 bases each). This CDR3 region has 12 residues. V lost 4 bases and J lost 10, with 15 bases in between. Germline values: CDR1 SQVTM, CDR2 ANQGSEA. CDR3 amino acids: CSVVGTGAAQYF. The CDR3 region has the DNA TGCAGCGTTGTTGGAACCGGGGCTGCGCAGTATTTT.

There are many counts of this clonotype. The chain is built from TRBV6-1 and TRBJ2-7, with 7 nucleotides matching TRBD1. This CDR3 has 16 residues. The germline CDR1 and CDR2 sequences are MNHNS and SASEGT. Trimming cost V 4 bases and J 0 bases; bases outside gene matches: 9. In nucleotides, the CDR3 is TGTGCCAGCAGTGGGGCCGGGACAGAAAGCTCCTACGAGCAGTACTTC. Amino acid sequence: CASSGAGTESSYEQYF.

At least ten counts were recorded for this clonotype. The CDR3 spells CASSFPGPNYEQYF. The CDR3 bases are TGTGCCAGCAGTTTCCCAGGACCGAACTACGAGCAGTACTTC. The rearrangement uses TRBV12-3 or TRBV12-4 and TRBJ2-7; D is uncertain. The CDR3 has 14 residues. Trimming removed 3 bases at V and 3 bases at J, with 12 bases between.

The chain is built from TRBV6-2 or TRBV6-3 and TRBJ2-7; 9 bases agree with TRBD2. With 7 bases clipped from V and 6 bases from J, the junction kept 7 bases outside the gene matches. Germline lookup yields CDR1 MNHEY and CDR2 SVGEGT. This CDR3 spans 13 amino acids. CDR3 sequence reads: CASKGTSISEQYF. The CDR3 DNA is TGTGCCAGCAAGGGGACTAGCATCTCCGAGCAGTACTTC.

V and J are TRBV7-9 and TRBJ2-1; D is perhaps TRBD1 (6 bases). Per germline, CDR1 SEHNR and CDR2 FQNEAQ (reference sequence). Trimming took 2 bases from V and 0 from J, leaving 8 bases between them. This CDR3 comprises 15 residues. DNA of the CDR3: TGTGCCAGCAGCTTAATGGGGGCCTCCTACAATGAGCAGTTCTTC. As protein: CASSLMGASYNEQFF.

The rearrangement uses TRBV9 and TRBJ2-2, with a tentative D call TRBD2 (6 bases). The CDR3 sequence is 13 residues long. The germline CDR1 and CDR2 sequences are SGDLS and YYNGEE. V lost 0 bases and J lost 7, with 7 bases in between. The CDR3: CASSVGGVGELFF. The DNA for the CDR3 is TGTGCCAGCAGCGTAGGGGGGGTCGGGGAGCTGTTTTTT.

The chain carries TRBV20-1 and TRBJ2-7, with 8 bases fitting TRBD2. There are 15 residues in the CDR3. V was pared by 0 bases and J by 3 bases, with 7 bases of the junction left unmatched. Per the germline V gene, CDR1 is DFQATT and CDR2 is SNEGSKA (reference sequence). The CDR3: CSARDDGRANYEQYF. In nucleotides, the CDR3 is TGCAGTGCTAGAGATGACGGGAGGGCCAACTACGAGCAGTACTTC.

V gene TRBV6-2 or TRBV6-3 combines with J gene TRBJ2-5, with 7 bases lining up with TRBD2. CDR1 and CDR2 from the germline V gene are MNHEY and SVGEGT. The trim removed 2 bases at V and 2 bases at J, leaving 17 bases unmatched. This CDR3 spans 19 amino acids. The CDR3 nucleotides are TGTGCCAGCAGTTACACTTTGCCCAGGCTCGGGAGGTTTCAAGAGACCCAGTACTTC. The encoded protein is CASSYTLPRLGRFQETQYF.

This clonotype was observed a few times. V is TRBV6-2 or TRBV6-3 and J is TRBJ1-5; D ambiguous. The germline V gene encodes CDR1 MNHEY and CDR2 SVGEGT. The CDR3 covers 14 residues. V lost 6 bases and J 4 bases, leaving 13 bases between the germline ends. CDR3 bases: TGTGCCAGCAGGCACCTCGGTATGAATCAGCCCCAGCATTTT. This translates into CASRHLGMNQPQHF.

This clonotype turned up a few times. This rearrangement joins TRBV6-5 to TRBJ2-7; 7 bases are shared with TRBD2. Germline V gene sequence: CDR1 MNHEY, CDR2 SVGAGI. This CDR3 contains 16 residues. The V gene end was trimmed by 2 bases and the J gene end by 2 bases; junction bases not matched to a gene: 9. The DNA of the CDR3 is TGTGCCAGCAGTTACGCAAAGCGGGAACCTCCCTACGAGCAGTACTTC. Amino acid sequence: CASSYAKREPPYEQYF.

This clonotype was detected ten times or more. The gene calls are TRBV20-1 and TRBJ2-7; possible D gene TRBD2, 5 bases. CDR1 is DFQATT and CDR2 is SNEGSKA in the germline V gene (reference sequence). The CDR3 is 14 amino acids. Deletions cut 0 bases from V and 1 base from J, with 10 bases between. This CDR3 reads CSARDRGISYEQYF. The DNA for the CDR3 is TGCAGTGCTAGAGACAGAGGGATATCCTACGAGCAGTACTTC.

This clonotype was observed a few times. The CDR3 sequence: CASSLGFQATNEKLFF. The CDR3 nucleotides are TGTGCCAGCAGCTTAGGCTTCCAGGCAACTAATGAAAAACTGTTTTTT. The J gene is TRBJ1-4, the V gene TRBV5-5, with D unresolved. The CDR3 consists of 16 residues. Trimming took off 2 bases at V and 0 bases at J, with 11 bases between the two ends. Germline V gives CDR1 SGHKS, CDR2 YYEKEE (reference sequence). The full variable domain, rest sourced from reference TRBV5-5 and TRBJ1-4, is DAGVTQSPTHLIKTRGQQVTLRCSPISGHKSVSWYQQVLGQGPQFIFQYYEKEERGRGNFPDRFSARQFPNYSSELNVNALLLGDSALYLCASSLGFQATNEKLFFGSGTQLSVL.

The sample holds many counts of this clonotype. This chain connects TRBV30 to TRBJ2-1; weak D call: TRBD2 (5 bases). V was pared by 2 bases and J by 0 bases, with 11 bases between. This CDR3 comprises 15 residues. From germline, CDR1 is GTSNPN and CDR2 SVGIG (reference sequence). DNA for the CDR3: TGTGCCTGGAGTCGAGGGAGCCTCTCCTACAATGAGCAGTTCTTC. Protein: CAWSRGSLSYNEQFF.

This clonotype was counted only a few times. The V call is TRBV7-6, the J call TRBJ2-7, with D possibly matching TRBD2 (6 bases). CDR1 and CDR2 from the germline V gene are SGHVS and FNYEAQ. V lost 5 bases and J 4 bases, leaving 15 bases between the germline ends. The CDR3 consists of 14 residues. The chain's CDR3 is CASSRLGALYEQYF. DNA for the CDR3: TGTGCCAGCAGCCGACTAGGGGCCTTGTACGAGCAGTACTTC.

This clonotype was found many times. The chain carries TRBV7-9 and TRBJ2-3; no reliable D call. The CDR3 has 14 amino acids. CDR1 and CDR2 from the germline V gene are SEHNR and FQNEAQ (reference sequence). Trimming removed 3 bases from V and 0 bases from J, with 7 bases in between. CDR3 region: CASSLTRSTDTQYF. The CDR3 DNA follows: TGTGCCAGCAGCTTGACCCGAAGCACAGATACGCAGTATTTT.

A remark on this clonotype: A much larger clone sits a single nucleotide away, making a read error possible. The CDR3 loop is CSAEDSWDSSSYNEQFF. The CDR3 region has the DNA TGCAGCGCTGAAGATAGCTGGGACAGCAGCTCCTACAATGAGCAGTTCTTC. The chain recombines TRBV29-1 with TRBJ2-1, with 7 bases fitting TRBD1. Germline loops: CDR1 SQVTM, CDR2 ANQGSEA. This CDR3 is built from 17 residues.

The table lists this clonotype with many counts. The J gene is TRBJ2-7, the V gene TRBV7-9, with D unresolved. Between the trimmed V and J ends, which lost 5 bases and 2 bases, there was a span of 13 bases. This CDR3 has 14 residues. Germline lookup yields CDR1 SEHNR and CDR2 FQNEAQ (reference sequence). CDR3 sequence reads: CASSPSENTYEQYF. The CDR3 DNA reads TGTGCCAGCAGCCCCAGTGAGAATACCTACGAGCAGTACTTC. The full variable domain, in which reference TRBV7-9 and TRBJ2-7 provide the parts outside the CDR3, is DTGVSQNPRHKITKRGQNVTFRCDPISEHNRLYWYRQTLGQGPEFLTYFQNEAQLEKSRLLSDRFSAERPKGSFSTLEIQRTEQGDSAMYLCASSPSENTYEQYFGPGTRLTVT.

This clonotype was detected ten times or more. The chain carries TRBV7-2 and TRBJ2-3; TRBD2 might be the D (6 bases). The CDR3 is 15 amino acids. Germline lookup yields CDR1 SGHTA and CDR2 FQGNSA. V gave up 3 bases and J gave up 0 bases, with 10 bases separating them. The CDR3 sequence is CASSFRRDSTDTQYF. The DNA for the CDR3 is TGTGCCAGCAGCTTTAGGCGGGACAGCACAGATACGCAGTATTTT.

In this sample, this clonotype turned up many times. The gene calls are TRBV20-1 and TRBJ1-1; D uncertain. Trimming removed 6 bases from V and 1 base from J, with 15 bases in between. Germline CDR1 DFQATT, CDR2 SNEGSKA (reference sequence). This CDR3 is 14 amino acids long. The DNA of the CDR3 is TGCAGTGCGACGAAGGAAGAGGGGAACACTGAAGCTTTCTTT. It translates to CSATKEEGNTEAFF.

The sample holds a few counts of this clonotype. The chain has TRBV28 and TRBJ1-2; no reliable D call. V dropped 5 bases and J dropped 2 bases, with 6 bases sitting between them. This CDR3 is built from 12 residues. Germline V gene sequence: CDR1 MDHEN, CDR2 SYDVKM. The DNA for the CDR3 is TGTGCCAGCAGTCCAAGGAACTATGGCTACACCTTC. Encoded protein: CASSPRNYGYTF.

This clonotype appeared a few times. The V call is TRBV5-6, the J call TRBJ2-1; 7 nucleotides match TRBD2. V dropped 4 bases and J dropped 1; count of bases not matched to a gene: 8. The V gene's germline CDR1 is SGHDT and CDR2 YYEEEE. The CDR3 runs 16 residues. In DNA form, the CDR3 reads TGTGCCAGCAGCCGCCGGGCGGGAGAGTCCTACAATGAGCAGTTCTTC. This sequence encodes CASSRRAGESYNEQFF. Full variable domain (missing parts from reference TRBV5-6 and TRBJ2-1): DAGVTQSPTHLIKTRGQQVTLRCSPKSGHDTVSWYQQALGQGPQFIFQYYEEEERQRGNFPDRFSGHQFPNYSSELNVNALLLGDSALYLCASSRRAGESYNEQFFGPGTRLTVL.